The 3 T cell receptor beta chains below all came from one sample that was sequenced in a study of molecular identifiers for immune sequencing clone quantification. Each CDR3 protein is one row after TCRdb ran MiXCR on the PCR reads. The sample consists of 400,000 to 600,000 distinct CDR3 sequences, roughly 26% of them appearing once. Input material: naive CD8+ T cells from blood, with Jurkat cell RNA spiked in. Stated subset: FACS-sorted CD8+CD4-CCR7+CD45RA+ naive T cells. These receptors all come from a human donor in good health. Some libraries in this study had Jurkat cell RNA spiked in.

This clonotype has just a few counts. Given the absence of the conserved phenylalanine or tryptophan at the CDR3 end, a read error is likely. The gene calls are TRBV4-3 and TRBJ1-2; D gene uncertain. The CDR3 is 14 amino acids. The V end lost 3 bases, the J end lost 1 base, and 9 bases lay between the germline ends. The germline gives CDR1 LGHNA, CDR2 YSLEER. The CDR3 spells CASSHRNFNYGYTS. CDR3 in DNA: TGCGCCAGCAGCCACAGGAATTTTAACTATGGCTACACCTCC.

Only a few counts were recorded for this clonotype. CDR3 amino acids: CASSPPGTGGEQFF. DNA of the CDR3: TGTGCCAGCAGTCCGCCCGGGACAGGGGGTGAGCAGTTCTTC. The gene calls are TRBV28 and TRBJ2-1; 11 positions match TRBD1. Germline loops: CDR1 MDHEN, CDR2 SYDVKM. J lost 9 bases, V lost 5 bases, and 6 bases had no gene match. The CDR3 is made up of 14 amino acids.

This clonotype was detected ten times or more. The junction does not match germline at one end; this may be a read error. The chain is built from TRBV3-1 and TRBJ2-7, with D possibly TRBD2 on 5 matching bases. The V gene's germline CDR1 is LGHDT and CDR2 YNNKEL (reference sequence). This CDR3 has 13 residues. The CDR3 is CASSQDGAYEQYF. CDR3 bases: TGCGCCAGCAGCCAAGACGGGGCCTACGAGCAGTACTTC.